This is a list of T cell receptor beta chains from one sample in a study of blood T cell repertoires in COVID-19. Sequencing used immunoSEQ multiplex PCR; TCRdb keeps in-frame clones, though not all of them. The sample yields over 200,000 clones, about nine tenths seen once. The material sequenced was peripheral blood. These receptor sequences come from a man aged 25 to 40 with COVID-19, enrolled during active disease. The CDR3 runs from the conserved cysteine through the conserved F or W. D genes are given only for firm matches. For some rows the clone size is stated as once, few or many, or as a class when expanded; others skip it.

size | J | V | D | DNA | CDR3
. | TRBJ1-1 | TRBV18 | . | TGTGCCAGCTCCCCCAGGGAGGGAGACACTGAAGCTTTCTTT | CASSPREGDTEAFF
. | TRBJ1-5 | TRBV2 | . | TGTGCCAGCAGCGGGAGCATTAGCAATCAGCCCCAGCATTTT | CASSGSISNQPQHF
. | TRBJ2-1 | TRBV4-1 | TRBD2 | TGCGCCAGCAGCCAACTAAGCCAGGGACTAGCGGGAGGGCAGTCCTCCTACAATGAGCAGTTCTTC | CASSQLSQGLAGGQSSYNEQFF
. | TRBJ2-2 | TRBV24-1 | TRBD1 | TGTGCCACCAGTGATGGGGGACAGGGGCGGACCGGGGAGCTGTTTTTT | CATSDGGQGRTGELFF
. | TRBJ2-3 | TRBV28 | TRBD1 | TGTGCCAGCAGTTTCAGGGGCGGTAGCGCAGGGGGTGATACGCAGTATTTT | CASSFRGGSAGGDTQYF
. | TRBJ1-2 | TRBV5-1 | TRBD1 | TGCGCCAGCAGCCCCCGCGGAGGGGGCAATTGGTATGGCTACACCTTC | CASSPRGGGNWYGYTF
. | TRBJ2-2 | TRBV10-3 | . | TGTGCCATCAGTGAGGCGGGCGGGGAGCTGTTTTTT | CAISEAGGELFF
. | TRBJ1-1 | TRBV7-8 | . | TGTGCCAGCAGCTTAGCATCCGGGAACACTGAAGCTTTCTTT | CASSLASGNTEAFF
. | TRBJ1-2 | TRBV30 | . | TGTGCCTGGAGCATTAGCTATGGCTACACCTTC | CAWSISYGYTF
once | TRBJ1-6 | TRBV3-1/TRBV3-2 | . | TGTGCCAGCAGCCAGGGGAGCTCCTATAATTCACCCCTCCACTTT | CASSQGSSYNSPLHF
. | TRBJ2-7 | TRBV4-3 | TRBD2 | TGCGCCAGCAGCCAAGGGGCGAAGCGGGGAGACGAGCAGTACTTC | CASSQGAKRGDEQYF
. | TRBJ1-1 | TRBV9 | . | TGTGCCAGCAGCGTGAATAGGAACACTGAAGCTTTCTTT | CASSVNRNTEAFF
. | TRBJ2-3 | TRBV24-1 | . | TGTGCCACCAGTGACGCTGTTAGTGCTGCTAGCACAGATACGCAGTATTTT | CATSDAVSAASTDTQYF
. | TRBJ2-7 | TRBV11-1 | . | TGTGCCAGCAGCTTAGTCCAGGGGGGATCCTACGAGCAGTACTTC | CASSLVQGGSYEQYF
. | TRBJ1-5 | TRBV29-1 | . | TGCAGCGCGGGACACGGCAATCAGCCCCAGCATTTT | CSAGHGNQPQHF
few | TRBJ2-6 | TRBV2 | . | TGTGCCAGCAGAAAGAGCTCTGGGGCCAACGTCCTGACTTTC | CASRKSSGANVLTF
. | TRBJ2-2 | TRBV3-1/TRBV3-2 | TRBD2 | TGTGCCAGCAGCCCGGACCGGACTAGCGGGGGTCCTAACACCGGGGAGCTGTTTTTT | CASSPDRTSGGPNTGELFF
. | TRBJ2-7 | TRBV2 | TRBD1 | TGTGCCAGCAGTGTGGGACAGGGGGCTATAGGCTACGAGCAGTACTTC | CASSVGQGAIGYEQYF
. | TRBJ2-7 | TRBV6-5 | . | TGTGCCAGCGAAAGGGGGACGGGGAGCTCCTACGAGCAGTACTTC | CASERGTGSSYEQYF
. | TRBJ2-7 | TRBV18 | . | TGTGCCAGCTCACCGGCAGGGCTCTCCAACGAGCAGTACTTC | CASSPAGLSNEQYF
once | TRBJ2-2 | TRBV7-2 | . | TGTGCCAGCAGCTTAGCAGGGGGAAACACCGGGGAGCTGTTTTTT | CASSLAGGNTGELFF
few | TRBJ1-2 | TRBV18 | . | TGTGCCAGCTCACCCAACAGGGACTATGGCTACACCTTC | CASSPNRDYGYTF
. | TRBJ2-7 | TRBV7-2 | . | TGTGCCAGCAGCTTAAGTCTAGTATACGAGCAGTACTTC | CASSLSLVYEQYF
. | TRBJ2-7 | TRBV29-1 | . | TGCAGCGTTAGGGAGTCCTACGAGCAGTACTTC | CSVRESYEQYF
few | TRBJ1-2 | TRBV10-3 | . | TGTGCCATCAGTGAGTTATTGACAGATAACTATGGCTACACCTTC | CAISELLTDNYGYTF
. | TRBJ1-5 | TRBV28 | . | TGTGCCTCCTGGACTGGTGTTGAACCCCAGCATTTT | CASWTGVEPQHF
. | TRBJ1-3 | TRBV5-6 | . | TGTGCCAGCAGCTTGCCGCCGGGGAGGATCGAAAACACCATATATTTT | CASSLPPGRIENTIYF
. | TRBJ2-3 | TRBV5-1 | TRBD2 | TGCGCCAGCAGCTTGGGGCTAGCGGGAGGAGATACGCAGTATTTT | CASSLGLAGGDTQYF
once | TRBJ1-2 | TRBV6-4 | TRBD1 | TGTGCCAGCAGTGACGGGACAGGGCTTCGAGGCTACACCTTC | CASSDGTGLRGYTF
. | TRBJ1-4 | TRBV19 | TRBD1 | TGTGCCAGCGGGGACAGGGGGTTTTTTCTGGGGAATGAAAAACTGTTTTTT | CASGDRGFFLGNEKLFF
. | TRBJ1-2 | TRBV7-3 | TRBD1 | TGTGCCAGCAGCTTAGGGACAGGGAACTATGGCTACACCTTC | CASSLGTGNYGYTF
once | TRBJ1-1 | TRBV5-4 | . | TGTGCCAGCAGTTTACAAGGAGCGAACACTGAAGCTTTCTTT | CASSLQGANTEAFF
. | TRBJ1-2 | TRBV7-8 | TRBD1 | TGTGCCAGCAGCTTCTCGGGACAGCCCCACTATGGCTACACCTTC | CASSFSGQPHYGYTF
. | TRBJ1-3 | TRBV9 | . | TGTGCCAGCAGCGTAGTGGGGGGGACTGGAAACACCATATATTTT | CASSVVGGTGNTIYF
. | TRBJ2-7 | TRBV7-8 | . | TGTGCCAGCAGCTCCGGGACAATCGAGCAGTACTTC | CASSSGTIEQYF
. | TRBJ2-3 | TRBV7-3 | TRBD2 | TGTGCCAGCAGCTTAACGCCTAGCGGGAGTGTAATCGATACGCAGTATTTT | CASSLTPSGSVIDTQYF
. | TRBJ2-1 | TRBV5-4 | TRBD2 | TGTGCCAGCAGCTTAGGGACTAGCGGGGGCTTAAACAATGAGCAGTTCTTC | CASSLGTSGGLNNEQFF
. | TRBJ1-1 | TRBV7-8 | TRBD1 | TGTGCCAGCAGCTTTAGACAGGGGGGCTTCGCGACTGAAGCTTTCTTT | CASSFRQGGFATEAFF
. | TRBJ2-7 | TRBV19 | TRBD2 | TGTGCCAGTAGCCCGGGGGGGGCCTACGAGCAGTACTTC | CASSPGGAYEQYF
. | TRBJ1-2 | TRBV7-2 | . | TGTGCCAGCAGCTTAAGGGGGACCTATGGCTACACCTTC | CASSLRGTYGYTF
few | TRBJ1-2 | TRBV12-3/TRBV12-4 | . | TGTGCCAGCAGTTTAGGACAGGTCTATGGCTACACCTTC | CASSLGQVYGYTF
. | TRBJ2-2 | TRBV7-3 | TRBD2 | TGTGCCAGCAGCTTAAGTCGGGGCGGGAGGGCCGATACCGGGGAGCTGTTTTTT | CASSLSRGGRADTGELFF
. | TRBJ2-7 | TRBV3-1/TRBV3-2 | . | TGTGCCAGCAGCCAAAGGGGGGGCAAGCAGTACTTC | CASSQRGGKQYF
. | TRBJ2-7 | TRBV3-1/TRBV3-2 | TRBD2 | TGTGCCAGCGGAGGAGCTAGCGGGTACGAGCAGTACTTC | CASGGASGYEQYF
. | TRBJ1-2 | TRBV2 | TRBD1 | TGTGCCAGTACAGGGGGCGCTAACTATGGCTACACCTTC | CASTGGANYGYTF
. | TRBJ2-7 | TRBV7-9 | TRBD1 | TGTGCCAGCAGCTCGGGGACAGGGGGCACCACTTACCCCCCCTACGAGCAGTACTTC | CASSSGTGGTTYPPYEQYF
. | TRBJ2-1 | TRBV29-1 | TRBD1 | TGCAGCGCCCAGGGGGCCTACTACAATGAGCAGTTCTTC | CSAQGAYYNEQFF
. | TRBJ2-5 | TRBV6-4 | TRBD2 | TGTGCCAGCAGTGAACTCGCGGGGGGCCAAGAGACCCAGTACTTC | CASSELAGGQETQYF
. | TRBJ2-3 | TRBV2 | . | TGTGCCAGCAGTGAATCCCAGGGCCCAGATACGCAGTATTTT | CASSESQGPDTQYF
. | TRBJ2-7 | TRBV18 | . | TGTGCCAGCTCACCACCACAGGGCAGAGGGTACGAGCAGTACTTC | CASSPPQGRGYEQYF
. | TRBJ2-5 | TRBV7-2 | . | TGTGCCAGCAGCCCCGACAGCGCAGAGACCCAGTACTTC | CASSPDSAETQYF
. | TRBJ2-3 | TRBV14 | TRBD2 | TGTGCCAGCAGCCAAGCGGGGGGATACACAGATACGCAGTATTTT | CASSQAGGYTDTQYF
. | TRBJ2-1 | TRBV9 | TRBD2 | TGTGCCAGCAGCCCTAGAGTGGGGGCTAGCGGGAGGCCCGACAATGAGCAGTTCTTC | CASSPRVGASGRPDNEQFF
. | TRBJ2-3 | TRBV5-4 | TRBD2 | TGTGCCAGCAGCTTGGGAGGGACTAGCCCAGGGGATACGCAGTATTTT | CASSLGGTSPGDTQYF
. | TRBJ1-5 | TRBV7-2 | . | TGTGCCAGCAGCTTAGAGGGGGTTCGTCAGCCCCAGCATTTT | CASSLEGVRQPQHF
. | TRBJ2-7 | TRBV4-1 | TRBD2 | TGCGCCAGCAGCCAGGATAGCGGGACCAACTACGAGCAGTACTTC | CASSQDSGTNYEQYF
. | TRBJ1-6 | TRBV12-3/TRBV12-4 | . | TGTGCCAGCAGTTTTGACAGGTATTCACCCCTCCACTTT | CASSFDRYSPLHF
. | TRBJ2-7 | TRBV10-1 | TRBD2 | TGCGCCAGCAGTGAGTCGCGAGGGAGGGTCTCGAACGAGCAGTACTTC | CASSESRGRVSNEQYF
. | TRBJ2-1 | TRBV19 | TRBD1 | TGTGCCAGTAGTGGTTCCGGGACAGCCCAGTTTCAGCAGTTCTTC | CASSGSGTAQFQQFF
. | TRBJ1-5 | TRBV19 | . | TGTGCCAGTAGTATAAGACAGGTTAGCAATCAGCCCCAGCATTTT | CASSIRQVSNQPQHF